Below are 24 T cell receptor beta chains sequenced from a single sample in a study of control samples from healthy donors and cancer patients. Sequencing was performed with immunoSEQ multiplex PCR; in TCRdb, only in-frame clones are kept and a portion is missing. The sample consists of around 170,000 clones, approximately 86% of them appearing once. Sequencing was done on a sample of blood. The receptors come from a woman younger than 45 in good health.

The chain carries TRBV3-1 (or the pseudogene TRBV3-2) and TRBJ2-1; 10 positions match TRBD2. The CDR3 consists of 15 residues. Per germline, CDR1 LGHDT and CDR2 YNNKEL (reference sequence). V shed 1 base and J 6 bases; nucleotides not matched to a gene: 3. The CDR3 nucleotides are TGTGCCAGCAGCCAAGTGAGCGGGGGGGCCAATGAGCAGTTCTTC. It yields the protein CASSQVSGGANEQFF.

The chain joins TRBV5-6 to TRBJ2-1, with TRBD2 matching over 11 bases. Per germline, CDR1 SGHDT and CDR2 YYEEEE. The CDR3 runs 15 residues. Unmatched junction bases numbered 4, after V lost 5 bases and J lost 3 bases. The DNA for the CDR3 is TGTGCCAGCAGTCCTACTAGCGGGAGCTACAATGAGCAGTTCTTC. Protein product: CASSPTSGSYNEQFF.

The chain joins TRBV19 to TRBJ2-1; 7 nucleotides align to TRBD1. This CDR3 spans 15 amino acids. Trimming took 5 bases from V and 6 from J; bases not matched to a gene: 10. Looked up from germline, CDR1 is LNHDA and CDR2 is SQIVND (reference sequence). CDR3 coding DNA: TGTGCCAGTAGTCAGGGGGTGGGGGCCGTCAATGAGCAGTTCTTC. It yields the protein CASSQGVGAVNEQFF. The complete variable domain, with remaining parts taken from reference TRBV19 and TRBJ2-1, reads DGGITQSPKYLFRKEGQNVTLSCEQNLNHDAMYWYRQDPGQGLRLIYYSQIVNDFQKGDIAEGYSVSREKKESFPLTVTSAQKNPTAFYLCASSQGVGAVNEQFFGPGTRLTVL.

The chain joins TRBV19 to TRBJ1-3; unclear D gene. This CDR3 comprises 14 residues. Germline-derived CDR1 and CDR2 are LNHDA and SQIVND (reference sequence). Trimming pared 5 bases from V and 0 bases from J, leaving 8 bases between. The CDR3 DNA follows: TGTGCCAGTAGTGGCCAGTTCTCTGGAAACACCATATATTTT. It encodes CASSGQFSGNTIYF.

The chain recombines TRBV18 with TRBJ1-1, with D unclear. This CDR3 has 15 residues. V dropped 6 bases and J dropped 2 bases, with 16 bases sitting between them. Germline V gene data show CDR1 as KGHSH and CDR2 as LQKENI. The CDR3 is CASSSSSEINTEAFF. The DNA for the CDR3 is TGTGCCAGCTCTTCAAGCTCGGAAATAAACACTGAAGCTTTCTTT.

This clone has just one count. The CDR3 bases are TGTGCCAGCAGTTACTTACAGGGTAGTTCACCCCTCCACTTT. It codes for CASSYLQGSSPLHF. The chain employs TRBV6-5 and TRBJ1-6; D may be TRBD1 (6 bases). The CDR3 is 14 residues long. Trimming pared 1 base from V and 9 bases from J, leaving 10 bases between. Germline CDR1 and CDR2: MNHEY and SVGAGI.

The chain joins TRBV3-1 (or the pseudogene TRBV3-2) to TRBJ1-1; TRBD1 might be the D (5 bases). Between the trimmed V and J ends, which lost 4 bases and 3 bases, there was a span of 18 bases. The CDR3 loop spans 16 amino acids. Per the germline V gene, CDR1 is LGHDT and CDR2 is YNNKEL (reference sequence). In DNA form, the CDR3 reads TGTGCCAGCAGCCTGCGGGGGGGGTCTACTGACACTGAAGCTTTCTTT. It specifies CASSLRGGSTDTEAFF.

The V and J genes are TRBV5-1 and TRBJ2-2; 9 bases align to TRBD2. The CDR3 consists of 16 residues. Trimming took 4 bases from V and 1 from J; bases not matched to a gene: 5. The germline CDR1 and CDR2 sequences are SGHRS and YFSETQ. The CDR3, as DNA: TGCGCCAGCAGCCTGGGACTAGCTATGAACACCGGGGAGCTGTTTTTT. Its translation: CASSLGLAMNTGELFF.

This chain links TRBV5-1 with TRBJ2-1; 8 bases align to TRBD2. This CDR3 has 17 amino acids. CDR1 is SGHRS, CDR2 YFSETQ, per germline. The junction had 6 bases not matched to a gene; V was cut back by 1 base and J by 0 bases. CDR3 amino acids: CASSLRSGSLSYNEQFF. CDR3 in DNA: TGCGCCAGCAGCTTGAGAAGCGGGAGTCTCTCCTACAATGAGCAGTTCTTC.

The chain has TRBV18 and TRBJ2-1; 11 bases match TRBD2. Germline CDR1 KGHSH, CDR2 LQKENI. V lost 6 bases to trimming and J lost 8 bases; unmatched junction nucleotides: 6. This CDR3 contains 14 residues. The CDR3 sequence: CASSRLAGWDEQFF. CDR3 nucleotide sequence: TGTGCCAGCTCCCGACTAGCGGGGTGGGATGAGCAGTTCTTC.

The chain employs TRBV2 and TRBJ1-4; a weak D match, TRBD1 (5 bases). Germline-derived CDR1 and CDR2 are SNHLY and FYNNEI. CDR3 length: 14 residues. V was cut by 5 bases and J by 4 bases, with 11 bases left in between. CDR3 residues: CASSYRGHNEKLFF. The CDR3 DNA is TGTGCCAGCAGTTACCGGGGCCATAATGAAAAACTGTTTTTT.

For this clone: A junction end diverges from the germline sequence, so it may reflect a read error. V usage is TRBV29-1 and J usage is TRBJ1-3, with 7 bases fitting TRBD1. Germline V lookup: CDR1 SQVTM, CDR2 ANQGSEA. This CDR3 contains 14 residues. The CDR3 sequence is CSVEGGESGNTIYF. The CDR3 nucleotides read TGCAGCGTGGAAGGGGGCGAATCTGGAAACACCATATATTTT.

This chain uses TRBV27 with TRBJ1-1; 7 bases are a match to TRBD1. Germline V gene lookup returns CDR1 MNHEY and CDR2 SMNVEV (reference sequence). This CDR3 contains 16 residues. V gave up 0 bases and J gave up 1 base; unmatched junction bases: 5. CDR3 in DNA: TGTGCCAGCAGTTTATCGACAGGGTGGGGGAACACTGAAGCTTTCTTT. It encodes CASSLSTGWGNTEAFF.

The genes are TRBV5-6 and TRBJ2-1; TRBD1 matches 7 bases. V shed 4 bases, J shed 0 bases, and the junction held 4 bases outside the gene matches. Germline V gene data show CDR1 as SGHDT and CDR2 as YYEEEE. The CDR3 covers 15 residues. The CDR3 DNA follows: TGTGCCAGCAGCCGGGACAGCCTCTCCTACAATGAGCAGTTCTTC. This encodes CASSRDSLSYNEQFF.

The rearrangement links TRBV28 to TRBJ2-1; D ambiguous. Trimming cost V 3 bases and J 2 bases, with 8 bases left between them. CDR1 and CDR2 from the germline V gene are MDHEN and SYDVKM. The CDR3 extends over 14 amino acids. The CDR3 nucleotides read TGTGCCAGCAGTTTTCGGTTAACCTACAATGAGCAGTTCTTC. It specifies CASSFRLTYNEQFF.

The chain combines TRBV2 with TRBJ1-5; 7 nucleotides align to TRBD1. The V gene end was trimmed by 2 bases and the J gene end by 3 bases; junction bases not matched to a gene: 10. CDR1 and CDR2 (germline): SNHLY, FYNNEI. The CDR3 consists of 17 residues. The DNA of the CDR3 is TGTGCCAGCAGTGAATTCGGGGGACAGACCTACAATCAGCCCCAGCATTTT. This encodes CASSEFGGQTYNQPQHF.

The gene calls are TRBV5-1 and TRBJ1-1, with 7 nucleotides matching TRBD1. The CDR3 consists of 13 residues. Germline V CDR1 and CDR2: SGHRS, YFSETQ. With V trimmed by 4 bases and J by 6 bases, 6 bases remained unmatched. CDR3 in amino acids: CASSRGGASEAFF. CDR3 nucleotides: TGCGCCAGCAGCAGAGGGGGCGCCTCTGAAGCTTTCTTT.

This clone was counted a single time. This chain uses TRBV7-6 with TRBJ2-5; either TRBD1 or TRBD2 may fit D (5 bases each). Germline loops: CDR1 SGHVS, CDR2 FNYEAQ. Between the trimmed V and J ends, which lost 3 bases and 5 bases, there was a span of 34 bases. The CDR3 length is 21 residues. As DNA, the CDR3 is TGTGCCAGCAGCTTGGGCCCCTACTCGGTGGGGCGCGGGTCGGGTCTGGAGACCCAGTACTTC. Residues: CASSLGPYSVGRGSGLETQYF.

The V gene is TRBV6-5, the J gene TRBJ2-1; D is perhaps TRBD1 or TRBD2 (5 bases each). Trimming shortened V by 0 bases and J by 7 bases, and 16 bases separated the two germline ends. The CDR3 is 16 residues long. The germline gives CDR1 MNHEY, CDR2 SVGAGI. The CDR3 DNA reads TGTGCCAGCAGTTACTCTGGGGGAGAGACTTCTAATGAGCAGTTCTTC. Translation gives CASSYSGGETSNEQFF.

The chain has TRBV7-6 and TRBJ1-2; D possibly corresponds to TRBD1 (5 bases). The V gene lost 2 bases and the J gene lost 8 bases, with 15 bases spanning the gap. Germline CDR1 and CDR2: SGHVS and FNYEAQ. The CDR3 contains 14 residues. CDR3 in DNA: TGTGCCAGCAGCTTAAGACCCCAGGGTCGGGGCTACACCTTC. Protein product: CASSLRPQGRGYTF.

This rearrangement joins TRBV2 to TRBJ2-1; 10 bases are a match to TRBD1. After removal of 7 bases from V and 6 bases from J, the junction contained 9 bases not matched to a gene. Looked up from germline, CDR1 is SNHLY and CDR2 is FYNNEI. The CDR3 has 15 amino acids. The CDR3 spells CASNMGQGSVNEQFF. The CDR3 bases are TGTGCCAGCAATATGGGACAGGGGTCCGTCAATGAGCAGTTCTTC.

The rearrangement links TRBV10-3 to TRBJ1-2; 10 nucleotides match TRBD1. Germline V gene sequence: CDR1 ENHRY, CDR2 SYGVKD. V was clipped by 10 bases and J by 5 bases; unmatched bases: 13. The CDR3 runs to 15 residues. CDR3 loop: CATQLPTGGAYGYTF. As DNA, the CDR3 is TGTGCCACCCAACTACCGACAGGGGGCGCGTATGGCTACACCTTC.

V and J are TRBV19 and TRBJ2-5; D is unclear. V lost 7 bases and J 4 bases, leaving 16 bases between the germline ends. The CDR3 length is 14 residues. In germline, CDR1 is LNHDA, CDR2 SQIVND (reference sequence). This CDR3 reads CASTLASVVETQYF. The CDR3 DNA sequence: TGTGCCAGTACCCTTGCTAGTGTCGTAGAGACCCAGTACTTC.

The gene calls are TRBV24-1 and TRBJ1-1; TRBD1 is a possible D gene (5 bases). The V and J ends lost 10 bases and 0 bases respectively, with 11 bases between them. Germline V lookup: CDR1 KGHDR, CDR2 SFDVKD. This CDR3 comprises 13 residues. CDR3 sequence: CATQQAMNTEAFF. The CDR3 coding sequence is TGTGCCACTCAACAGGCGATGAACACTGAAGCTTTCTTT.